This T cell receptor (beta chain) comes out of a study of blood T cells in healthy people across ages. Peripheral blood from each donor was collected in a volume of about 9.9 milliliters. The germline V gene has CDR1 DFQATT and CDR2 SNEGSKA (reference sequence). The CDR3 is 16 residues long. Trimming took 6 bases from V and 0 from J, leaving 21 bases between them. Findings of the study overall: A strong correlation between TCR beta diversity and naive T cell percentage was seen. Significant beta diversity loss was already apparent by age around 40, declining roughly linearly.

A J-beta primer mix and a sample-barcoded 5' primer were used in a second PCR of roughly 6 to 12 cycles. TCRdb re-analysed the 5' RACE reads in MiXCR, keeping a single row per CDR3 protein. The data hold about 1.8 million distinct CDR3 sequences, with about 49% observed a single time. As concerns this clonotype: The antigen remains unidentified.

This sequence was found in a woman in her 40s in good health. The chain has TRBV20-1 and TRBJ2-7; TRBD2 is a possible D gene (5 bases). Sequencing input: blood. CDR3 coding DNA: TGCAGTGCCACGACCCCTGCTAGCTCCATCTCCTACGAGCAGTACTTC. Translation: CSATTPASSISYEQYF.